Shown below are 12 T cell receptor beta chains from a single sample sequenced in a study of CD8 T cells in ankylosing spondylitis. Notes on the study in general: Apparently characteristic of ankylosing spondylitis blood was a TCR beta motif (roughly 8 highly homologous variants).

For these TCRs, the target antigens are not known. TCRdb re-called the 5' RACE reads through MiXCR, storing one row per CDR3 protein. The data contain hundreds of thousands of distinct CDR3 sequences, about 12% of them seen just once; the ten biggest clones take up around 0.51%. Sequencing was done on a sample of blood, either unsorted or a sorted T cell fraction (not recorded which). The receptor set was obtained from a male donor with ankylosing spondylitis.

This chain links TRBV7-2 with TRBJ2-7; 7 nucleotides match TRBD1. Germline V CDR1 and CDR2: SGHTA, FQGNSA. This CDR3 comprises 13 residues. V was pared by 6 bases and J by 5 bases, with 7 bases of the junction left unmatched. CDR3 DNA sequence: TGTGCCAGCAGGGCTGCGGACAGGAACGAGCAGTACTTC. Translation gives CASRAADRNEQYF.

The rearrangement uses TRBV6-5 and TRBJ1-2; TRBD1 is a possible D gene (5 bases). Trimming stripped 2 bases from V and 4 bases from J, with 23 bases between. There are 18 residues in the CDR3. Germline CDR1 reads MNHEY; CDR2 reads SVGAGI. As DNA, the CDR3 is TGTGCCAGCAGTTACCCGGGGTGGGAGGGGTCGCCCCCCTATGGCTACACCTTC. Translation: CASSYPGWEGSPPYGYTF.

This clonotype was detected ten times or more. V is TRBV4-1 and J is TRBJ1-5; D gene ambiguous. The CDR3 contains 13 residues. The germline V gene has CDR1 MGHRA and CDR2 YSYEKL. V was clipped by 0 bases and J by 7 bases, with 7 bases between them. CDR3 in DNA: TGCGCCAGCAGCCAAGAGGGTCTCCAGCCCCAGCATTTT. This gives the protein CASSQEGLQPQHF.

The rearrangement joins TRBV18 to TRBJ1-1; 7 bases are a match to TRBD1. V lost 3 bases to trimming and J lost 7 bases; unmatched junction nucleotides: 8. Germline values: CDR1 KGHSH, CDR2 LQKENI. The CDR3 covers 14 residues. CDR3 in DNA: TGTGCCAGCTCACCTAGGGGACAGTCACTTGAAGCTTTCTTT. This gives the protein CASSPRGQSLEAFF.

This clonotype was seen repeatedly, ten times or more. The V call is TRBV11-2, the J call TRBJ2-7, with D uncertain. Trimming removed 5 bases from V and 7 bases from J, with 12 bases in between. This CDR3 contains 12 residues. Germline CDR1 reads SGHAT; CDR2 reads FQNNGV. The CDR3, as DNA: TGTGCCAGCAGCCTTTCTATGGGGGAGCAGTACTTC. Its protein product is CASSLSMGEQYF.

This clonotype was observed a few times. The V and J genes are TRBV7-2 and TRBJ2-7; maybe TRBD1 (5 bases). Germline-derived CDR1 and CDR2 are SGHTA and FQGNSA. Trimming cost V 1 base and J 2 bases, with 12 bases left between them. This CDR3 has 15 residues. Written as DNA, the CDR3 is TGTGCCAGCAGCTTAGATCTGGACACCGCCTACGAGCAGTACTTC. It encodes CASSLDLDTAYEQYF. The full variable domain, with the rest looked up from reference TRBV7-2 and TRBJ2-7, is GAGVSQSPSNKVTEKGKDVELRCDPISGHTALYWYRQSLGQGLEFLIYFQGNSAPDKSGLPSDRFSAERTGGSVSTLTIQRTQQEDSAVYLCASSLDLDTAYEQYFGPGTRLTVT.

This clonotype turned up a few times. The chain couples TRBV20-1 to TRBJ1-5; D uncertain. Trimming pared 2 bases from V and 4 bases from J, leaving 12 bases between. The CDR3 is 14 residues long. Germline CDR1 and CDR2: DFQATT and SNEGSKA (reference sequence). This CDR3 reads CSARRVLGNQPQHF. As DNA, the CDR3 is TGCAGTGCTAGAAGGGTACTTGGAAATCAGCCCCAGCATTTT.

This clonotype occurred a few times. The chain has TRBV10-3 and TRBJ2-5, with D perhaps matching TRBD1 (5 bases). Germline V gene lookup returns CDR1 ENHRY and CDR2 SYGVKD. V was clipped by 6 bases and J by 5 bases, with 10 bases between them. The CDR3 is made up of 12 amino acids. CDR3 protein: CAIRAPGETQYF. CDR3 bases: TGTGCCATCAGGGCGCCAGGGGAGACCCAGTACTTC.

This clonotype was found many times. The J gene is TRBJ1-2, the V gene TRBV20-1, with a possible D match to TRBD1 (5 bases). CDR1 and CDR2 from the germline V gene are DFQATT and SNEGSKA (reference sequence). Trimming stripped 5 bases from V and 2 bases from J, with 9 bases between. This CDR3 spans 12 amino acids. For the CDR3, the DNA is TGCAGTGCTCGACAGACAAACTATGGCTACACCTTC. Its protein is CSARQTNYGYTF.

This clonotype was observed a handful of times. The chain links TRBV20-1 to TRBJ2-1; D unclear. Deletions cut 0 bases from V and 9 bases from J, with 15 bases between. There are 14 residues in the CDR3. The germline gives CDR1 DFQATT, CDR2 SNEGSKA (reference sequence). This chain's CDR3 is CSARDGNSPFEQFF. As DNA, the CDR3 is TGCAGTGCTAGAGATGGTAACAGCCCTTTTGAGCAGTTCTTC.

The CDR3 DNA follows: TGCGCCAGCAGCCAAAGCCAGGGGGACGAGCAGTACTTC. It is translated as CASSQSQGDEQYF. The chain is built from TRBV4-3 and TRBJ2-7; 7 positions agree with TRBD1. Per germline, CDR1 LGHNA and CDR2 YSLEER. Unmatched junction bases numbered 3, after V lost 2 bases and J lost 5 bases. This CDR3 comprises 13 residues.

This clonotype was seen a handful of times. The chain couples TRBV28 to TRBJ2-4; the D is unclear. With 3 bases removed from V and 5 bases from J, the gap between germline ends came to 17 bases. From germline, CDR1 is MDHEN and CDR2 SYDVKM. The CDR3 spans 16 residues. CDR3 nucleotide sequence: TGTGCCAGCAGTTTGAAGGCGCGCGGTTATGAAAACATTCAGTACTTC. It codes for CASSLKARGYENIQYF.